This TCR beta chain was recorded in a study of CD8+ T cells in alopecia areata. At the level of the study: Treated patients were given oral tofacitinib, which was dosed at 5 to 10 mg twice daily. Percentage of affected scalp area was the basis on which treated patients' severity was scored.

Treatment described: oral pan-JAK inhibitor, 5-10 mg twice daily. Obtained from alopecia areata patients were lesional scalp punch biopsies along with peripheral blood. Study-level findings and limits: Many expanded lesional clones stayed in scalp and blood while on tofacitinib.

Investigators isolated RNA and reverse transcribed it into cDNA to act as the sequencing template. Method: immunoSEQ multiplex PCR; TCRdb's copy keeps in-frame clones and lacks some. The sample lists fewer than 250,000 clones, 64% seen once, with 1.3% in the top ten. The germline V gene has CDR1 KGHSH and CDR2 LQKENI. V was trimmed by 3 bases and J by 1 base, leaving 3 bases between them. There are 12 residues in the CDR3. A note on this clone: No antigen is known for it.

This receptor was identified in a human donor with alopecia areata. The material was CD4+ T cells sorted from blood, obtained around week 50, from a patient treated with tofacitinib. The J gene is TRBJ1-1, the V gene TRBV18; D is uncertain. The CDR3 sequence: CASSPENTEAFF. The CDR3 coding sequence is TGTGCCAGCTCACCGGAGAACACTGAAGCTTTCTTT.